The clone carrying this T cell receptor (beta chain) was recorded many times. What it binds is not known. TCRbeta library preparation incorporated unique molecular identifiers. One entry per CDR3 protein results from TCRdb running MiXCR on the PCR reads. Of about 300,000 distinct CDR3 sequences listed, around 10% are singletons. The CDR3 has 15 residues. V shed 6 bases and J 5 bases; nucleotides not matched to a gene: 9. The sample belongs to a study of T-cell reconstitution after alpha-beta-depleted transplantation in children. Study conclusions and caveats: Several hundred expanded graft clones reportedly were the source of alpha-beta T cells about two months after transplant.

The receptor was isolated from a boy younger than two with acute myeloid leukemia, due to receive a stem cell transplant. The source material was PBMCs, sampled before TCRalphabeta/CD19-depleted stem cell transplant. The rearrangement uses TRBV12-3 or TRBV12-4 and TRBJ2-1; 8 positions match TRBD1. The CDR3 protein is CASSQDRGPNNEQFF. The CDR3 DNA sequence: TGTGCCAGCAGCCAAGACAGGGGCCCAAACAATGAGCAGTTCTTC.